The 31 T cell receptor beta chains presented below share a single source sample, sequenced in a study of cytomegalovirus exposure and HLA in healthy donors. In the PCR, 60 Vbeta and 13 Jbeta primers were used. Data came from immunoSEQ multiplex PCR; TCRdb stores just in-frame clones and leaves some out. The sample yields some 85,000 clones, approximately 84% seen once. The sequencing input was PBMCs. These receptors were obtained from a man aged 18 to 30 in good health and CMV-seronegative.

This chain joins TRBV5-4 and TRBJ2-7; TRBD2 agrees at 15 bases. The CDR3 extends over 17 amino acids. The germline CDR1 and CDR2 sequences are SGHNT and YYREEE (reference sequence). The trim removed 4 bases at V and 4 bases at J, leaving 9 bases unmatched. The CDR3 loop reads CASSAGLAGGWGYEQYF. The CDR3 DNA sequence: TGTGCCAGCAGCGCGGGACTAGCGGGGGGTTGGGGATACGAGCAGTACTTC. Combining the CDR3 with reference TRBV5-4 and TRBJ2-7 gives the whole variable domain ETGVTQSPTHLIKTRGQQVTLRCSSQSGHNTVSWYQQALGQGPQFIFQYYREEENGRGNFPPRFSGLQFPNYSSELNVNALELDDSALYLCASSAGLAGGWGYEQYFGPGTRLTVT.

This clone was picked up a small number of times. This rearrangement joins TRBV6-4 to TRBJ2-3; the match to TRBD1 covers 7 bases. V shed 4 bases, J shed 4 bases, and the junction held 8 bases outside the gene matches. This CDR3 has 15 amino acids. Germline assignment: CDR1 MRHNA and CDR2 SNTAGT. The CDR3 region has the DNA TGTGCCAGCAGTGTCCAGGCAGGGGGAGCAGATACGCAGTATTTT. It codes for CASSVQAGGADTQYF.

The chain recombines TRBV6-1 with TRBJ2-1, with a tentative D call TRBD1 (6 bases). V dropped 3 bases and J dropped 5 bases, with 14 bases sitting between them. The CDR3 has 15 amino acids. From germline, CDR1 is MNHNS and CDR2 SASEGT. As DNA, the CDR3 is TGTGCCAGCAGTGAGGAAACAGGGCCAGACAATGAGCAGTTCTTC. Translating gives CASSEETGPDNEQFF.

V usage is TRBV5-1 and J usage is TRBJ1-4, with TRBD1 matching over 7 bases. Trimming at V came to 2 bases and at J to 7 bases, leaving 8 bases not matched to a gene. The CDR3 covers 15 residues. Germline assignment: CDR1 SGHRS and CDR2 YFSETQ. The CDR3 region is CASSLDRGLGEKLFF. DNA for the CDR3: TGCGCCAGCAGCTTAGATAGGGGGCTTGGTGAAAAACTGTTTTTT.

This rearrangement joins TRBV7-9 to TRBJ1-1; the match to TRBD1 covers 8 bases. The CDR3 loop spans 12 amino acids. Germline V lookup: CDR1 SEHNR, CDR2 FQNEAQ (reference sequence). The J segment lost 8 bases and the V segment lost 5 bases, leaving 4 bases of the junction unmatched. CDR3 sequence: CASSQQGGEAFF. In DNA form, the CDR3 reads TGTGCCAGCAGCCAACAGGGGGGCGAAGCTTTCTTT.

CDR3 coding DNA: TGCGCCAGCAGCTTGGACAGGGGTAATTCACCCCTCCACTTT. As protein: CASSLDRGNSPLHF. This chain connects TRBV5-1 to TRBJ1-6; TRBD1 agrees at 7 bases. The CDR3 has 14 amino acids. J gave up 6 bases and V 0 bases, and 0 bases lay outside the gene matches. The germline CDR1 and CDR2 sequences are SGHRS and YFSETQ.

The gene calls are TRBV10-3 and TRBJ1-3, with D possibly being TRBD1 (6 bases). This CDR3 is built from 13 residues. Between the trimmed V and J ends, which lost 6 bases and 0 bases, there was a span of 6 bases. CDR1 and CDR2 (germline): ENHRY, SYGVKD. For the CDR3, the DNA is TGTGCCATCAGGGACAGCTCTGGAAACACCATATATTTT. Translation gives CAIRDSSGNTIYF.

The J gene is TRBJ1-2, the V gene TRBV28; no clear D gene. Germline CDR1 reads MDHEN; CDR2 reads SYDVKM. The CDR3 has 15 amino acids. Trimming took 6 bases from V and 0 from J, leaving 14 bases between them. This chain's CDR3 is CASRPYLGTNYGYTF. In DNA form, the CDR3 reads TGTGCCAGCAGACCCTACCTCGGGACTAACTATGGCTACACCTTC.

The chain uses TRBV30 and TRBJ1-2; D is perhaps TRBD1 (5 bases). This CDR3 comprises 13 residues. Trimming shortened V by 8 bases and J by 8 bases, and 21 bases separated the two germline ends. CDR1 and CDR2 (germline): GTSNPN, SVGIG (reference sequence). The chain's CDR3 is CAGRDLGYPGYTF. The CDR3 DNA sequence: TGTGCCGGCCGGGACTTGGGCTATCCGGGCTACACCTTC.

The gene calls are TRBV5-4 and TRBJ1-1, with D possibly TRBD1 on 6 matching bases. Deletions cut 4 bases from V and 3 bases from J, with 16 bases between. Germline V gene data show CDR1 as SGHNT and CDR2 as YYREEE (reference sequence). The CDR3 extends over 15 amino acids. CDR3 amino acids: CASSPQGKGDTEAFF. The CDR3 region has the DNA TGTGCCAGCAGCCCCCAGGGGAAGGGGGACACTGAAGCTTTCTTT.

The chain is built from TRBV5-1 and TRBJ2-5; 10 nucleotides line up with TRBD1. The germline V gene encodes CDR1 SGHRS and CDR2 YFSETQ. V lost 1 base and J lost 4; bases outside the gene matches: 4. CDR3 length: 15 amino acids. CDR3 nucleotide sequence: TGCGCCAGCAGCTTGAGACAGGGGGCGGGAGAGACCCAGTACTTC. Its protein is CASSLRQGAGETQYF.

V gene TRBV9 combines with J gene TRBJ2-4; 12 bases match TRBD2. The germline V gene encodes CDR1 SGDLS and CDR2 YYNGEE. The CDR3 runs to 18 residues. With 3 bases clipped from V and 0 bases from J, the junction kept 7 bases outside the gene matches. CDR3 amino acids: CASSAGGLAGLAKNIQYF. In DNA form, the CDR3 reads TGTGCCAGCAGCGCAGGAGGACTAGCGGGATTAGCCAAAAACATTCAGTACTTC.

The J gene is TRBJ1-2, the V gene TRBV19, with 7 bases lining up with TRBD1. V trimming: 5 bases; J trimming: 1 base; junction bases outside the gene matches: 10. This CDR3 has 16 residues. Per germline, CDR1 LNHDA and CDR2 SQIVND (reference sequence). CDR3 DNA sequence: TGTGCCAGTAGTTCCCTAGACAGGGCGGTTAACTATGGCTACACCTTC. As protein: CASSSLDRAVNYGYTF.

V and J are TRBV25-1 and TRBJ1-2; D ambiguous. This CDR3 is built from 13 residues. V was trimmed by 0 bases and J by 6 bases, leaving 8 bases between them. Germline assignment: CDR1 MGHDK and CDR2 SYGVNS. Written as DNA, the CDR3 is TGTGCCAGCAGTGAATATGGAGGACATGGCTACACCTTC. Amino acids: CASSEYGGHGYTF.

This chain connects TRBV25-1 to TRBJ2-2; TRBD2 is a possible D gene (5 bases). The CDR3 runs to 15 residues. Trimming removed 4 bases from V and 1 base from J, with 10 bases in between. Germline values: CDR1 MGHDK, CDR2 SYGVNS. The CDR3 protein is CASSVRRRNTGELFF. In nucleotides, the CDR3 is TGTGCCAGCAGTGTTAGGAGGCGGAACACCGGGGAGCTGTTTTTT. Using reference TRBV25-1 and TRBJ2-2 for the parts outside the CDR3, the full variable domain is EADIYQTPRYLVIGTGKKITLECSQTMGHDKMYWYQQDPGMELHLIHYSYGVNSTEKGDLSSESTVSRIRTEHFPLTLESARPSHTSQYLCASSVRRRNTGELFFGEGSRLTVL.

The CDR3 spells CASSLDRVRELFF. The CDR3 DNA reads TGTGCCAGCAGCTTAGATCGAGTGAGGGAGCTGTTTTTT. The chain links TRBV11-2 to TRBJ2-2; the D is unclear. V shed 0 bases and J shed 9 bases, with 8 bases lying between them. Per germline, CDR1 SGHAT and CDR2 FQNNGV. The CDR3 runs 13 residues.

This clone was detected ten times or more. The chain combines TRBV6-4 with TRBJ2-3; D possibly corresponds to TRBD1 (5 bases). Germline loops: CDR1 MRHNA, CDR2 SNTAGT. V was cut by 2 bases and J by 4 bases, with 13 bases left in between. This CDR3 spans 15 amino acids. The CDR3 reads CASSDEAGQPDTQYF. Here the CDR3 DNA reads TGTGCCAGCAGTGACGAGGCAGGGCAACCAGATACGCAGTATTTT.

This sequence joins TRBV12-5 and TRBJ2-1, with 10 positions matching TRBD2. The trim removed 6 bases at V and 3 bases at J, leaving 5 bases unmatched. Looked up from germline, CDR1 is LGHNT and CDR2 is FRNRAP. The CDR3 totals 15 residues. The CDR3 loop reads CASGTGLANYNEQFF. CDR3 sequence (DNA): TGTGCTAGTGGCACGGGACTAGCGAACTACAATGAGCAGTTCTTC.

The V call is TRBV6-1, the J call TRBJ2-3; 9 bases fit TRBD2. Per the germline V gene, CDR1 is MNHNS and CDR2 is SASEGT. J gave up 2 bases and V 8 bases, and 5 bases lay outside the gene matches. The CDR3 contains 14 residues. CDR3 DNA sequence: TGTGCCAGCGCGACTAGCGGTAACACAGATACGCAGTATTTT. Amino acid sequence: CASATSGNTDTQYF.

This CDR3 reads CASSLSGGRGYGYTF. The CDR3 nucleotides read TGTGCCAGCAGTTTATCGGGGGGGCGCGGCTATGGCTACACCTTC. The chain employs TRBV27 and TRBJ1-2, with D perhaps matching TRBD1 (6 bases). Germline V CDR1 and CDR2: MNHEY, SMNVEV (reference sequence). Trimming cost V 0 bases and J 4 bases, with 12 bases left between them. There are 15 residues in the CDR3.

The chain is built from TRBV19 and TRBJ1-4, with a weak D call TRBD1 (5 bases). The CDR3 is 13 residues long. CDR1 is LNHDA, CDR2 SQIVND, per germline (reference sequence). Trimming stripped 7 bases from V and 10 bases from J, with 16 bases between. DNA of the CDR3: TGTGCCAGTATCGGACATGCCCAAGGAAAACTGTTTTTT. Protein: CASIGHAQGKLFF.

V and J are TRBV13 and TRBJ1-2; 7 nucleotides match TRBD1. The CDR3 runs 13 residues. Looked up from germline, CDR1 is PRHDT and CDR2 is FYEKMQ (reference sequence). V was pared by 5 bases and J by 8 bases, with 8 bases of the junction left unmatched. CDR3 DNA: TGTGCCAGCAGCGCCTCGACAGGGCACGGCTACACCTTC. Protein: CASSASTGHGYTF.

Of note for this clone: At one of its ends the junction is not consistent with the germline gene, which may arise from a read error. The CDR3 reads CAGSERMAGDQPQHF. The CDR3, as DNA: TGTGCCGGCAGTGAAAGAATGGCAGGGGATCAGCCCCAGCATTTT. The rearrangement joins TRBV6-1 to TRBJ1-5; tentatively, D is TRBD1 (6 bases). The CDR3 has 15 residues. Germline loops: CDR1 MNHNS, CDR2 SASEGT.

The chain couples TRBV9 to TRBJ1-5, with D maybe TRBD1 (5 bases). Per germline, CDR1 SGDLS and CDR2 YYNGEE. The CDR3 is 14 amino acids. V shed 4 bases and J shed 3 bases, with 11 bases lying between them. The CDR3 sequence is CASSPGSDNQPQHF. The DNA for the CDR3 is TGTGCCAGCAGCCCAGGGTCCGACAATCAGCCCCAGCATTTT.

Relative to its sample, this clone is medium-sized. This rearrangement joins TRBV6-5 to TRBJ2-3; 7 nucleotides align to TRBD1. Germline V gene sequence: CDR1 MNHEY, CDR2 SVGAGI. V lost 5 bases to trimming and J lost 5 bases; unmatched junction nucleotides: 10. CDR3 length: 15 amino acids. The CDR3 spells CASSPGTDVGDTQYF. CDR3 coding DNA: TGTGCCAGCAGTCCGGGGACAGATGTTGGAGATACGCAGTATTTT.

This sequence joins TRBV19 and TRBJ2-1, with D tentatively TRBD2 (6 bases). Per germline, CDR1 LNHDA and CDR2 SQIVND (reference sequence). CDR3 size: 14 residues. Trimming removed 3 bases at V and 8 bases at J, with 14 bases between. DNA of the CDR3: TGTGCCAGTAGTATGGAGGGCCTGATCTATGAGCAGTTCTTC. Amino acids: CASSMEGLIYEQFF.

CDR3 in amino acids: CASSAGQGLYEQYF. The CDR3 DNA is TGTGCCAGCAGTGCCGGACAAGGCCTCTACGAGCAGTACTTC. V and J are TRBV2 and TRBJ2-7, with D possibly TRBD1 on 5 matching bases. CDR1 SNHLY and CDR2 FYNNEI come from the germline V gene. CDR3 length equals 14 residues. Trimming left V 4 bases short and J 3 bases short, with 13 bases between.

This sequence joins TRBV27 and TRBJ2-2; the match to TRBD1 covers 7 bases. The CDR3 covers 16 residues. J lost 1 base, V lost 3 bases, and 5 bases had no gene match. CDR1 MNHEY and CDR2 SMNVEV come from the germline V gene (reference sequence). CDR3 DNA sequence: TGTGCCAGCAGTTTCCTGACAGGGCAGAACACCGGGGAGCTGTTTTTT. Its protein product is CASSFLTGQNTGELFF.

On this clone: The same CDR3 can be traced to other DNA sequences in this sample. The gene calls are TRBV27 and TRBJ1-1, with a tentative D call TRBD1 (6 bases). Between the trimmed V and J ends, which lost 6 bases and 5 bases, there was a span of 16 bases. Per the germline V gene, CDR1 is MNHEY and CDR2 is SMNVEV (reference sequence). The CDR3 is 14 residues long. CDR3 sequence: CASSLMGAGTEAFF. DNA for the CDR3: TGTGCCAGCAGCCTCATGGGGGCCGGGACTGAAGCTTTCTTT.

V usage is TRBV5-1 and J usage is TRBJ1-1, with 7 bases matching TRBD1. Germline-derived CDR1 and CDR2 are SGHRS and YFSETQ. The CDR3 is made up of 14 amino acids. V trimming: 3 bases; J trimming: 5 bases; junction bases outside the gene matches: 7. CDR3 sequence: CASSYRGRVTEAFF. In DNA, the CDR3 is TGCGCCAGCAGCTACAGGGGAAGGGTAACTGAAGCTTTCTTT.

The chain combines TRBV6-1 with TRBJ2-3; the match to TRBD2 covers 11 bases. CDR1 and CDR2 from the germline V gene are MNHNS and SASEGT. This CDR3 has 15 amino acids. Losses at the gene ends were 8 bases for V and 6 bases for J; bases not matched to a gene: 10. CDR3 DNA: TGTGCCAGCCTAAGACTAGCGGGATTATCGGATACGCAGTATTTT. Amino acids: CASLRLAGLSDTQYF.